Below are 7 T cell receptor beta chains sequenced from a single sample in a study of T cell repertoires in cytomegalovirus infection. TCRdb called the reads again in MiXCR, with one record for every CDR3 protein. The top ten hold around 15% of the sample, which has around 900,000 distinct CDR3 sequences, 31% seen once. No cognate antigen is known for these TCRs. The sequences come from cultured CD8+ T cells from PBMCs, collected from culture after CMV antigen stimulation. The receptors stem from a human donor in good health (CMV status not recorded). Some clones in this sample may be carry-over from other donors' samples.

The chain recombines TRBV12-3 or TRBV12-4 with TRBJ2-7; possibly TRBD1 for D (6 bases). Trimming left V 1 base short and J 0 bases short, with 10 bases between. The CDR3 has 15 residues. The CDR3 spells CASSLGGLGSYEQYV. CDR3 DNA sequence: TGTGCCAGCAGTTTAGGGGGGCTGGGCTCCTACGAGCAGTACGTC.

The chain has TRBV7-8 and TRBJ2-7; a possible D gene is TRBD1 (5 bases). Trimming pared 3 bases from V and 4 bases from J, leaving 19 bases between. CDR3 length equals 16 residues. CDR1 SGHVS and CDR2 FQNEAQ come from the germline V gene. The CDR3 sequence: CASSLAFRGTLYEQYF. The CDR3 nucleotides are TGTGCCAGCAGCTTGGCCTTTAGGGGCACCCTGTACGAGCAGTACTTC.

The chain combines TRBV4-1 with TRBJ1-2; no definite D call. Germline-derived CDR1 and CDR2 are MGHRA and YSYEKL. V was clipped by 0 bases and J by 8 bases, with 16 bases between them. The CDR3 loop spans 15 amino acids. CDR3 sequence: CASSQDSQPSGGYTF. The DNA of the CDR3 is TGCGCCAGCAGCCAAGACAGTCAGCCTTCCGGGGGCTACACCTTC.

The rearrangement links TRBV7-9 to TRBJ2-6, with 8 bases that match TRBD1. The CDR3 extends over 18 amino acids. Per germline, CDR1 SEHNR and CDR2 FQNEAQ (reference sequence). V was pared by 6 bases and J by 0 bases, with 10 bases of the junction left unmatched. The CDR3 nucleotides are TGTGCCAGCAGACTTACAGGGGGTTACTACTCTGGGGCCAACGTCCTGACTTTC. Translation gives CASRLTGGYYSGANVLTF.

The V call is TRBV27, the J call TRBJ2-3; 11 bases map to TRBD2. Losses at the gene ends were 6 bases for V and 4 bases for J; bases not matched to a gene: 15. The CDR3 has 18 amino acids. Germline values: CDR1 MNHEY, CDR2 SMNVEV (reference sequence). This chain's CDR3 is CASRGTIAGGPFADTQYF. CDR3 DNA: TGTGCCAGCAGGGGCACTATAGCGGGGGGGCCATTTGCAGATACGCAGTATTTT.

The V call is TRBV3-1, the J call TRBJ2-7; D is possibly TRBD1 (5 bases). The CDR3 is 15 amino acids. The V and J ends lost 0 bases and 1 base respectively, with 10 bases between them. Germline CDR1 and CDR2: LGHDT and YNNKEL (reference sequence). The CDR3 here is CASSQDSQGSYEQYF. CDR3 bases: TGTGCCAGCAGCCAAGATTCGCAGGGTTCCTACGAGCAGTACTTC.

The genes are TRBV28 and TRBJ2-1; possibly TRBD1 or TRBD2 for D (5 bases each). V lost 0 bases, J lost 0 bases, and 15 bases lay in between. The CDR3 covers 18 residues. CDR1 is MDHEN and CDR2 is SYDVKM in the germline V gene. The CDR3 nucleotides are TGTGCCAGCAGTTTATGGGTGGGGGTCCCAGGCTCCTACAATGAGCAGTTCTTC. Translated, it gives CASSLWVGVPGSYNEQFF.